The 17 T cell receptor beta chains listed next were all sequenced from one sample in a study of T cell repertoires in cytomegalovirus infection. TCRdb independently ran MiXCR on the reads; one entry per CDR3 protein. The sample yields around 490,000 distinct CDR3 sequences, more than 20% seen once. Sequenced material: PBMCs. The receptors shown here come from a human donor in good health (CMV status not recorded). Some clones in this sample may be carry-over from other donors' samples.

The J gene is TRBJ1-5, the V gene TRBV7-3; TRBD1 aligns across 9 bases. The CDR3 contains 15 residues. J gave up 7 bases and V 5 bases, and 9 bases lay outside the gene matches. In germline, CDR1 is SGHTA, CDR2 FQGTGA. This CDR3 is CASSGDDRGRQPQHF. The DNA of the CDR3 is TGTGCCAGCAGCGGCGACGACAGGGGGAGGCAGCCCCAGCATTTT.

The CDR3 region is CSVAPGNGELFF. In nucleotides, the CDR3 is TGCAGCGTGGCCCCAGGGAACGGGGAGCTGTTTTTT. The rearrangement links TRBV29-1 to TRBJ2-2; D is possibly TRBD1 (5 bases). Germline V CDR1 and CDR2: SQVTM, ANQGSEA. This CDR3 has 12 amino acids. The V and J ends lost 6 bases and 7 bases respectively, with 12 bases between them.

This clonotype is a singleton in its sample. The V and J genes are TRBV4-2 and TRBJ1-1; a possible D gene is TRBD1 (5 bases). The germline CDR1 and CDR2 sequences are LGHNA and YNFKEQ. There are 15 residues in the CDR3. Trimming removed 1 base at V and 6 bases at J, with 15 bases between. CDR3 region: CASSQGPGVGPEAFF. The CDR3 nucleotides are TGTGCCAGCAGCCAAGGGCCGGGGGTAGGGCCTGAAGCTTTCTTT.

The V call is TRBV29-1, the J call TRBJ1-1; the D is unclear. The V gene's germline CDR1 is SQVTM and CDR2 ANQGSEA. Trimming cost V 4 bases and J 1 base, with 10 bases left between them. The CDR3 contains 13 residues. In DNA form, the CDR3 reads TGCAGCGTTGCGGACCCAGGGAACACTGAAGCTTTCTTT. Amino acid sequence: CSVADPGNTEAFF.

This clonotype was detected ten times or more. The chain recombines TRBV7-2 with TRBJ2-2; no firm D call. From germline, CDR1 is SGHTA and CDR2 FQGNSA. CDR3 length: 15 residues. V gave up 8 bases and J gave up 2 bases, with 15 bases separating them. The CDR3 DNA reads as TGTGCCAGCGGTATGGCTCGCGGAAACACCGGGGAGCTGTTTTTT. As protein: CASGMARGNTGELFF.

The chain employs TRBV6-2 or TRBV6-3 and TRBJ2-2; a weak D match, TRBD2 (6 bases). The CDR3 runs to 14 residues. CDR1 and CDR2 from the germline V gene are MNHEY and SVGEGT. V shed 4 bases and J shed 4 bases, with 10 bases lying between them. The CDR3 loop is CASSLTSSTGELFF. For the CDR3, the DNA is TGTGCCAGCAGTTTAACTAGCAGCACCGGGGAGCTGTTTTTT.

This clonotype was found many times. The V gene is TRBV12-3 or TRBV12-4, the J gene TRBJ2-3; 7 bases map to TRBD2. The CDR3 contains 18 residues. J was trimmed by 1 base and V by 3 bases; bases with no gene match: 13. Here the CDR3 reads CASSLGSGSTLGTDTQYF. The DNA of the CDR3 is TGTGCCAGCAGTTTGGGTAGCGGGTCCACCCTGGGCACAGATACGCAGTATTTT.

The J gene is TRBJ2-1, the V gene TRBV6-8; D may be TRBD2 (5 bases). Germline CDR1 is MNHGY and CDR2 is SAAAGT. Trimming left V 6 bases short and J 4 bases short, with 13 bases between. The CDR3 extends over 14 amino acids. CDR3 DNA: TGTGCCAGCAGGCGGGCGGAAGGGTACAATGAGCAGTTCTTC. Translating gives CASRRAEGYNEQFF.

In regard to this clonotype: A read error may account for a junction end that differs from germline. This chain links TRBV7-6 with TRBJ1-2; no clear D. The CDR3 extends over 13 amino acids. Germline loops: CDR1 SGHVS, CDR2 FNYEAQ. The CDR3 nucleotides are TGTGCCAGCAGCCAAGGGCCCTCCCCGTGGACGAGCTTC. Translation gives CASSQGPSPWTSF.

This chain links TRBV9 with TRBJ1-2; 10 nucleotides line up with TRBD1. Germline CDR1 is SGDLS and CDR2 is YYNGEE. V was pared by 6 bases and J by 7 bases, with 9 bases of the junction left unmatched. The length of the CDR3 is 14 residues. This CDR3 is CASTRRDRGPGYTF. CDR3 bases: TGTGCCAGCACCCGCCGGGACAGGGGTCCTGGCTACACCTTC.

This clonotype occurred many times. V and J are TRBV7-2 and TRBJ1-1; tentatively, D is TRBD1 (6 bases). Germline V lookup: CDR1 SGHTA, CDR2 FQGNSA. The ends were cut back, 1 base at V and 10 bases at J, with 10 bases in the middle. This CDR3 comprises 12 residues. CDR3 coding DNA: TGTGCCAGCAGCTTAGAGGGGGTAGTAGCTTTCTTT. Translating it yields CASSLEGVVAFF.

The chain uses TRBV6-2 or TRBV6-3 and TRBJ2-7, with 10 bases identical to TRBD1. Germline CDR1 is MNHEY and CDR2 is SVGEGT. This CDR3 contains 14 residues. Germline trimming cut 6 bases from V and 6 bases from J; bases unmatched to any gene: 8. In nucleotides, the CDR3 is TGTGCCAGCAGGACAGGGGGCACCGACGGCGAGCAGTACTTC. This codes for CASRTGGTDGEQYF.

The chain has TRBV12-3 or TRBV12-4 and TRBJ2-1, with TRBD2 identical over 7 bases. V gave up 3 bases and J gave up 8 bases; unmatched junction bases: 7. CDR3 length equals 14 residues. The CDR3 region is CASSFIWEGHEQFF. For the CDR3, the DNA is TGTGCCAGCAGTTTCATCTGGGAGGGACATGAGCAGTTCTTC.

The sample holds a few counts of this clonotype. The CDR3 DNA sequence: TGTGCCAGCAGAAAAGGGGCCTCATACAATGAGCAGTTCTTC. Translated, it gives CASRKGASYNEQFF. This chain joins TRBV6-2 or TRBV6-3 and TRBJ2-1; perhaps TRBD1 as D (5 bases). Germline values: CDR1 MNHEY, CDR2 SVGEGT. The V end lost 6 bases, the J end lost 4 bases, and 13 bases lay between the germline ends. This CDR3 comprises 14 residues.

This chain uses TRBV5-1 with TRBJ1-2; D is ambiguous. Between the trimmed V and J ends, which lost 2 bases and 7 bases, there was a span of 12 bases. The germline gives CDR1 SGHRS, CDR2 YFSETQ. The CDR3 is 13 amino acids. The CDR3 spells CASSFGGRAGYTF. The CDR3 bases are TGCGCCAGCAGCTTTGGAGGGAGGGCTGGCTACACCTTC.

This clonotype has only one observation. The chain couples TRBV6-2 or TRBV6-3 to TRBJ2-1; D uncertain. Per the germline V gene, CDR1 is MNHEY and CDR2 is SVGEGT. Trimming cost V 3 bases and J 8 bases, with 20 bases left between them. CDR3 size: 16 residues. CDR3 coding DNA: TGTGCCAGCAGTTATCCCCTCCCCTCTTTGGTCCATGAGCAGTTCTTC. Amino acids: CASSYPLPSLVHEQFF.

CDR3 sequence: CSARDLAEYNEQFF. In nucleotides, the CDR3 is TGCAGTGCTAGAGATCTCGCGGAGTACAATGAGCAGTTCTTC. The chain carries TRBV20-1 and TRBJ2-1; D call uncertain. The CDR3 has 14 amino acids. Germline-derived CDR1 and CDR2 are DFQATT and SNEGSKA (reference sequence). V gave up 0 bases and J gave up 4 bases, with 10 bases separating them.